Listed here are 21 T cell receptor beta chains from one sample, sequenced in a study of blood T cell repertoires in COVID-19. The assay was immunoSEQ multiplex PCR, and TCRdb's table has in-frame clones only and misses some. The table records roughly 310,000 clones, about nine tenths of them present only once. Sequencing was performed on peripheral blood. The receptor set was obtained from a woman in her 30s with COVID-19, enrolled during active disease.

CDR3 loop: CASSFTGREAYGYTF. CDR3 nucleotide sequence: TGTGCCAGTAGCTTCACGGGCAGGGAAGCCTATGGCTACACCTTC. The J gene is TRBJ1-2, the V gene TRBV19; D might be TRBD1 (5 bases). V lost 6 bases and J 4 bases, leaving 18 bases between the germline ends. The germline V gene encodes CDR1 LNHDA and CDR2 SQIVND (reference sequence). CDR3 length equals 15 residues.

This rearrangement joins TRBV16 to TRBJ1-4; D may be TRBD1 (6 bases). The V end was cut by 1 base, the J end by 8 bases, with 14 bases between. This CDR3 is built from 15 residues. Per the germline V gene, CDR1 is KGHSY and CDR2 is FQNENV. The CDR3 reads CASSQLRTEGEKLFF. The CDR3 DNA reads as TGTGCCAGCAGCCAATTAAGGACAGAGGGGGAAAAACTGTTTTTT.

V usage is TRBV3-1 (or the pseudogene TRBV3-2) and J usage is TRBJ2-2, with a possible D match to TRBD1 (5 bases). The CDR3 spans 15 residues. Trimming took 6 bases from V and 1 from J, leaving 12 bases between them. Germline V gene data show CDR1 as LGHDT and CDR2 as YNNKEL (reference sequence). CDR3 sequence reads: CASSKGDMNTGELFF. The CDR3 DNA is TGTGCCAGCAGTAAAGGGGATATGAACACCGGGGAGCTGTTTTTT.

As to this clone: The same CDR3 also results from other DNA sequences found in this sample. V usage is TRBV2 and J usage is TRBJ2-4; D perhaps matches TRBD1 (6 bases). This CDR3 contains 14 residues. CDR1 SNHLY and CDR2 FYNNEI come from the germline V gene. V gave up 6 bases and J gave up 1 base, with 10 bases separating them. In nucleotides, the CDR3 is TGTGCCAGCAGAGACCAGGGGGCCAAAAACATTCAGTACTTC. Protein product: CASRDQGAKNIQYF.

The genes are TRBV9 and TRBJ2-1; 12 nucleotides line up with TRBD2. This CDR3 has 19 amino acids. The germline V gene encodes CDR1 SGDLS and CDR2 YYNGEE. Trimming took 0 bases from V and 0 from J; bases not matched to a gene: 7. CDR3 nucleotide sequence: TGTGCCAGCAGCGTAGCGACTAGCGGGAGTGCTAGCTCCTACAATGAGCAGTTCTTC. The encoded protein is CASSVATSGSASSYNEQFF.

The rearrangement joins TRBV6-1 to TRBJ1-2, with 7 bases aligning to TRBD1. Germline values: CDR1 MNHNS, CDR2 SASEGT. V gave up 2 bases and J gave up 5 bases; unmatched junction bases: 11. The CDR3 has 16 residues. DNA for the CDR3: TGTGCCAGCAGTGAAACTCGGGACAGCGCTTCTTATGGCTACACCTTC. This sequence encodes CASSETRDSASYGYTF.

V usage is TRBV19 and J usage is TRBJ1-2; 11 positions agree with TRBD1. The CDR3 is 13 residues long. V gave up 9 bases and J gave up 5 bases; unmatched junction bases: 5. Looked up from germline, CDR1 is LNHDA and CDR2 is SQIVND (reference sequence). The CDR3 region has the DNA TGTGCCAGCCGGGACAGGGGGTATTATGGCTACACCTTC. The encoded protein is CASRDRGYYGYTF.

The V and J genes are TRBV19 and TRBJ2-3; 11 bases are shared with TRBD1. Germline V gene data show CDR1 as LNHDA and CDR2 as SQIVND (reference sequence). Trimming cost V 8 bases and J 0 bases; bases outside gene matches: 4. The CDR3 loop spans 15 amino acids. CDR3 amino acids: CASGDRGTSTDTQYF. CDR3 bases: TGTGCCAGTGGGGACAGGGGGACTAGCACAGATACGCAGTATTTT.

The chain joins TRBV28 to TRBJ2-7; the D gene is possibly TRBD2 (5 bases). Germline values: CDR1 MDHEN, CDR2 SYDVKM. V lost 8 bases and J lost 2, with 22 bases in between. The CDR3 is 16 amino acids. DNA of the CDR3: TGTGCCAGCTCCCAGATGGTTCCCTCGAGGGCCTACGAGCAGTACTTC. Amino acids: CASSQMVPSRAYEQYF.

The V gene is TRBV6-6, the J gene TRBJ2-7, with 11 bases aligning to TRBD1. Trimming took 9 bases from V and 6 from J; bases not matched to a gene: 13. Germline CDR1 is MNHNY and CDR2 is SVGAGI (reference sequence). This CDR3 is built from 15 residues. CDR3 region: CASALPRDRGFEQYF. For the CDR3, the DNA is TGTGCCAGTGCCCTTCCCCGGGACAGGGGGTTCGAGCAGTACTTC.

The chain combines TRBV6-2 or TRBV6-3 with TRBJ1-2, with no clear D. V lost 7 bases and J 8 bases, leaving 23 bases between the germline ends. Germline CDR1 reads MNHEY; CDR2 reads SVGEGT. The CDR3 sequence is 15 residues long. The DNA for the CDR3 is TGTGCCAGCACCCCCCAGAAGGGCCGAGGGAACGGCTACACCTTC. Protein product: CASTPQKGRGNGYTF.

This sequence joins TRBV11-2 and TRBJ1-1; D gene unclear. The V end was cut by 7 bases, the J end by 5 bases, with 17 bases between. This CDR3 spans 14 amino acids. Germline CDR1 and CDR2: SGHAT and FQNNGV. The CDR3 loop is CASTEVPRGTEAFF. In DNA form, the CDR3 reads TGTGCCAGCACCGAGGTCCCCCGTGGGACTGAAGCTTTCTTT. The full variable domain, with the rest looked up from reference TRBV11-2 and TRBJ1-1, is EAGVAQSPRYKIIEKRQSVAFWCNPISGHATLYWYQQILGQGPKLLIQFQNNGVVDDSQLPKDRFSAERLKGVDSTLKIQPAKLEDSAVYLCASTEVPRGTEAFFGQGTRLTVV.

The chain recombines TRBV28 with TRBJ1-2, with TRBD1 as a possible D gene (6 bases). Germline V gives CDR1 MDHEN, CDR2 SYDVKM. Trimming pared 3 bases from V and 8 bases from J, leaving 13 bases between. The CDR3 consists of 13 residues. CDR3 sequence reads: CASSLQGTGGYTF. For the CDR3, the DNA is TGTGCCAGCAGTTTGCAGGGGACGGGGGGCTACACCTTC.

V and J are TRBV19 and TRBJ2-2, with 8 bases fitting TRBD1. V trimming: 7 bases; J trimming: 4 bases; junction bases outside the gene matches: 5. This CDR3 contains 14 residues. CDR1 is LNHDA, CDR2 SQIVND, per germline (reference sequence). The CDR3 sequence is CASMDRVGTGELFF. The CDR3 DNA sequence: TGTGCCAGTATGGACAGGGTAGGCACCGGGGAGCTGTTTTTT.

The V and J genes are TRBV2 and TRBJ1-5; 8 bases align to TRBD1. The CDR3 length is 15 residues. In germline, CDR1 is SNHLY, CDR2 FYNNEI. J lost 9 bases, V lost 6 bases, and 13 bases had no gene match. The CDR3 loop is CASRPFGQGGRPQHF. The CDR3 DNA follows: TGTGCCAGCAGGCCCTTTGGACAGGGAGGAAGGCCCCAGCATTTT.

This chain joins TRBV10-1 and TRBJ2-1; D remains unclear. Deletions cut 2 bases from V and 9 bases from J, with 11 bases between. Germline CDR1 is WNHNN and CDR2 is SYGVQD (reference sequence). The length of the CDR3 is 13 residues. CDR3 loop: CASSEELSGEQFF. In DNA form, the CDR3 reads TGCGCCAGCAGTGAGGAACTTTCGGGTGAGCAGTTCTTC.

The chain combines TRBV28 with TRBJ2-4, with 7 bases identical to TRBD2. Per germline, CDR1 MDHEN and CDR2 SYDVKM. V lost 3 bases, J lost 0 bases, and 2 bases stayed unmatched. CDR3 length: 15 amino acids. The CDR3 sequence is CASSLAGEAKNIQYF. In nucleotides, the CDR3 is TGTGCCAGCAGTTTGGCGGGGGAAGCCAAAAACATTCAGTACTTC.

The chain joins TRBV7-9 to TRBJ1-2; D possibly corresponds to TRBD1 (5 bases). The CDR3 has 15 residues. Germline CDR1 SEHNR, CDR2 FQNEAQ (reference sequence). Between the trimmed V and J ends, which lost 2 bases and 5 bases, there was a span of 15 bases. The CDR3 sequence: CASSLSSQGTYGYTF. CDR3 coding DNA: TGTGCCAGCAGCTTATCGAGCCAGGGCACTTATGGCTACACCTTC.

The V call is TRBV18, the J call TRBJ2-1; D not resolved. V was cut by 2 bases and J by 10 bases, with 9 bases left in between. CDR3 length equals 12 residues. CDR1 KGHSH and CDR2 LQKENI come from the germline V gene. CDR3 in DNA: TGTGCCAGCTCACCAGCAACTAAAGAGCAGTTCTTC. Protein sequence: CASSPATKEQFF.

This clone was observed once. The genes are TRBV28 and TRBJ1-5, with 9 bases matching TRBD1. J gave up 4 bases and V 6 bases, and 10 bases lay outside the gene matches. The CDR3 covers 16 residues. Germline V gene data show CDR1 as MDHEN and CDR2 as SYDVKM. DNA for the CDR3: TGTGCCAGCAGATACTACGGGACAGGGAGAAATCAGCCCCAGCATTTT. It codes for CASRYYGTGRNQPQHF.

This chain joins TRBV6-6 and TRBJ1-5; D may be TRBD1 (5 bases). Germline CDR1 and CDR2: MNHNY and SVGAGI (reference sequence). V gave up 6 bases and J gave up 7 bases, with 16 bases separating them. The CDR3 has 14 amino acids. This chain's CDR3 is CASSRDRGGQPQHF. In DNA, the CDR3 is TGTGCCAGCAGCCGAGATAGGGGTGGGCAGCCCCAGCATTTT.